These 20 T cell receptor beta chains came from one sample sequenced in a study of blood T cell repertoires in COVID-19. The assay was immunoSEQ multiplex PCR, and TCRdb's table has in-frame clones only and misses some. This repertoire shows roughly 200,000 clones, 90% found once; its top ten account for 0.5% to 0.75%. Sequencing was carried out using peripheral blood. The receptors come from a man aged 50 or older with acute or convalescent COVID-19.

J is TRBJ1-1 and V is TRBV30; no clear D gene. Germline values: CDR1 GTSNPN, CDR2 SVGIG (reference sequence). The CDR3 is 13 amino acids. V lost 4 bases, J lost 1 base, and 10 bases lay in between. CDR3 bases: TGTGCCTGGATGGCAGGCCCGAACACTGAAGCTTTCTTT. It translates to CAWMAGPNTEAFF.

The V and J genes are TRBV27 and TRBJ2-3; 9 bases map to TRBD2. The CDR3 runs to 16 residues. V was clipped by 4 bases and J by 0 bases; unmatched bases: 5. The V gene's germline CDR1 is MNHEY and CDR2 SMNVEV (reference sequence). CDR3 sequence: CASSWELAGSTDTQYF. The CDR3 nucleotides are TGTGCCAGCAGTTGGGAGCTAGCGGGGAGCACAGATACGCAGTATTTT.

Here the CDR3 reads CASRDRAGGETQYF. CDR3 DNA: TGCGCCAGCAGAGACAGGGCAGGGGGGGAGACCCAGTACTTC. The J gene is TRBJ2-5, the V gene TRBV10-2; D perhaps matches TRBD1 (7 bases). The germline CDR1 and CDR2 sequences are WSHSY and SAAADI. Trimming pared 6 bases from V and 5 bases from J, leaving 16 bases between. The CDR3 runs 14 residues.

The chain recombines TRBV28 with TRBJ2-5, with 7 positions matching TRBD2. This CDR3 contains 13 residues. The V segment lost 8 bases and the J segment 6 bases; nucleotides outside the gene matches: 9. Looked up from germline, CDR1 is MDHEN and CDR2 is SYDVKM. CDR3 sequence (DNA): TGTGCCAGCCGGCCAGGCGGGAGAAAGACCCAGTACTTC. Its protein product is CASRPGGRKTQYF. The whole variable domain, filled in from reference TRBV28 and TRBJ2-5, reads DVKVTQSSRYLVKRTGEKVFLECVQDMDHENMFWYRQDPGLGLRLIYFSYDVKMKEKGDIPEGYSVSREKKERFSLILESASTNQTSMYLCASRPGGRKTQYFGPGTRLLVL.

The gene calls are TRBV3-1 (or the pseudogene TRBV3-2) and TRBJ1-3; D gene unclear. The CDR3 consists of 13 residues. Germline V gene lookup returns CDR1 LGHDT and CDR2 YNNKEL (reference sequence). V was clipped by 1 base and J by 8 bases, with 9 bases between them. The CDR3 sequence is CASSQVLPDTIYF. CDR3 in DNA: TGTGCCAGCAGCCAAGTGCTTCCAGACACCATATATTTT.

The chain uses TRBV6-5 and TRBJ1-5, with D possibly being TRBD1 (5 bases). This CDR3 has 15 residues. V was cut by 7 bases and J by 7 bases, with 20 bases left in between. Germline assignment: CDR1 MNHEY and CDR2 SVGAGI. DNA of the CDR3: TGTGCCAGCACCCGACTGATCCAGGGAGGCCAGCCCCAGCATTTT. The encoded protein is CASTRLIQGGQPQHF.

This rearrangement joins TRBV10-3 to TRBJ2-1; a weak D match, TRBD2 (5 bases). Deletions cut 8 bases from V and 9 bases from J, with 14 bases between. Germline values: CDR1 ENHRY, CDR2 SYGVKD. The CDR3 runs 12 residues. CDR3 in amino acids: CAIAGLRSEQFF. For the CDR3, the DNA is TGTGCCATCGCCGGACTCCGGTCTGAGCAGTTCTTC.

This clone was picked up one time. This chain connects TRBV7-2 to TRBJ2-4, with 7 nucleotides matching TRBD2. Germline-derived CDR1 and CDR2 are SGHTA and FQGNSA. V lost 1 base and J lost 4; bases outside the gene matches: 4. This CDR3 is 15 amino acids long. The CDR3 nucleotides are TGTGCCAGCAGCTTAGGCGGGGGACCAAAAAACATTCAGTACTTC. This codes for CASSLGGGPKNIQYF. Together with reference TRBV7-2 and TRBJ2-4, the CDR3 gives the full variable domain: GAGVSQSPSNKVTEKGKDVELRCDPISGHTALYWYRQSLGQGLEFLIYFQGNSAPDKSGLPSDRFSAERTGGSVSTLTIQRTQQEDSAVYLCASSLGGGPKNIQYFGAGTRLSVL.

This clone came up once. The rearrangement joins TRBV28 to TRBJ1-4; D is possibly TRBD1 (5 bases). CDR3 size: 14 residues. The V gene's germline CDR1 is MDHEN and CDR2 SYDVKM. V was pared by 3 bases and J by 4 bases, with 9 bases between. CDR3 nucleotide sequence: TGTGCCAGCAGTTTGTGGGGGGATAATGAAAAACTGTTTTTT. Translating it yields CASSLWGDNEKLFF. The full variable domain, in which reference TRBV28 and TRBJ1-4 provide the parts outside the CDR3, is DVKVTQSSRYLVKRTGEKVFLECVQDMDHENMFWYRQDPGLGLRLIYFSYDVKMKEKGDIPEGYSVSREKKERFSLILESASTNQTSMYLCASSLWGDNEKLFFGSGTQLSVL.

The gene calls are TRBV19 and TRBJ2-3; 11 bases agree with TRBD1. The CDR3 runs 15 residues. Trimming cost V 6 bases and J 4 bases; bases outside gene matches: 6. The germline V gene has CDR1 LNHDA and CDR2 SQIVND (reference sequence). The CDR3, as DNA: TGTGCCAGTAGCCTGATGGGACAGGGGGCAGATACGCAGTATTTT. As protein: CASSLMGQGADTQYF.

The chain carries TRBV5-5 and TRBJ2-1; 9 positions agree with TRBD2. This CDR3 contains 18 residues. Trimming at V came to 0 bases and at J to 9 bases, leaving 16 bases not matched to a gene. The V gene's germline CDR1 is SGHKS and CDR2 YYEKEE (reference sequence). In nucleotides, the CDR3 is TGTGCCAGCAGCTTGGTGGCTAGCGGGACCCTGGATTCGGTTGAGCAGTTCTTC. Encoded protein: CASSLVASGTLDSVEQFF. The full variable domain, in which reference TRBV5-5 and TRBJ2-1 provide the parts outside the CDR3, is DAGVTQSPTHLIKTRGQQVTLRCSPISGHKSVSWYQQVLGQGPQFIFQYYEKEERGRGNFPDRFSARQFPNYSSELNVNALLLGDSALYLCASSLVASGTLDSVEQFFGPGTRLTVL.

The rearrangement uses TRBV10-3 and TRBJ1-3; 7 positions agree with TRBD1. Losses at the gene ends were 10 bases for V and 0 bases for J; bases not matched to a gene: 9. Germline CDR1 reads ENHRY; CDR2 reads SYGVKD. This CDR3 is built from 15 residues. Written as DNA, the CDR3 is TGTGCCACCTCCCCGGACAGGACCTCTGGAAACACCATATATTTT. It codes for CATSPDRTSGNTIYF.

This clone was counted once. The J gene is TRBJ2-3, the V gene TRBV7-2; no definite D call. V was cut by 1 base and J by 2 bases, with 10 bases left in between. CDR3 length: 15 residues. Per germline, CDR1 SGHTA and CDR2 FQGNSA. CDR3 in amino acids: CASSLGTPSTDTQYF. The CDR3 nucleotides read TGTGCCAGCAGCTTAGGAACACCCTCCACAGATACGCAGTATTTT. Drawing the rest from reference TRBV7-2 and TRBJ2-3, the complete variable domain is GAGVSQSPSNKVTEKGKDVELRCDPISGHTALYWYRQSLGQGLEFLIYFQGNSAPDKSGLPSDRFSAERTGGSVSTLTIQRTQQEDSAVYLCASSLGTPSTDTQYFGPGTRLTVL.

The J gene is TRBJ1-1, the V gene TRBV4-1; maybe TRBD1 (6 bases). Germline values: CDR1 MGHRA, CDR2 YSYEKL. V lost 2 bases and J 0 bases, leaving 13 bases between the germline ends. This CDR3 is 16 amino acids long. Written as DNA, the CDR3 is TGCGCCAGCAGCCAAACAGGGAGGGGGGTGAACACTGAAGCTTTCTTT. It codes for CASSQTGRGVNTEAFF.

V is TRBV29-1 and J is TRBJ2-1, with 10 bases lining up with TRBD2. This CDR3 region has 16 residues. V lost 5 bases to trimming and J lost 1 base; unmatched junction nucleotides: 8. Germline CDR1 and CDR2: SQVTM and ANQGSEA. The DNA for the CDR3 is TGCAGCGTTCTGACAGGGACTAGCGTATCCTACAATGAGCAGTTCTTC. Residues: CSVLTGTSVSYNEQFF.

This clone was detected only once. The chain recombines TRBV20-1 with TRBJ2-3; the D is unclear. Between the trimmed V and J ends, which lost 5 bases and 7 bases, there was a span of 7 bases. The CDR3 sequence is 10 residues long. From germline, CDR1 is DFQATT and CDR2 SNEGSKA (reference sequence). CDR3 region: CSAPWHTQYF. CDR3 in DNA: TGCAGTGCTCCTTGGCATACGCAGTATTTT.

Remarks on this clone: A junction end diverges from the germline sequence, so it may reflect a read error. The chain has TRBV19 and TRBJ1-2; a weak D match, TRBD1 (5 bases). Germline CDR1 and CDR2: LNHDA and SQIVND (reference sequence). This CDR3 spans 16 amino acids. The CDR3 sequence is CASTNSDPGTKYGYTF. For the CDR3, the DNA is TGTGCCAGTACCAACTCCGACCCCGGGACTAAGTATGGCTACACCTTC.

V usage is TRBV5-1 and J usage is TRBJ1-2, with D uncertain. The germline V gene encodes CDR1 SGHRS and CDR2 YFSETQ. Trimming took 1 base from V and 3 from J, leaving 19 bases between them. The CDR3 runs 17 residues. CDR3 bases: TGCGCCAGCAGCTTGAAACCCATCACACCGGGTGACTATGGCTACACCTTC. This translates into CASSLKPITPGDYGYTF. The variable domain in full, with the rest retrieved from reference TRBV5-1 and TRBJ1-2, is KAGVTQTPRYLIKTRGQQVTLSCSPISGHRSVSWYQQTPGQGLQFLFEYFSETQRNKGNFPGRFSGRQFSNSRSEMNVSTLELGDSALYLCASSLKPITPGDYGYTFGSGTRLTVV.

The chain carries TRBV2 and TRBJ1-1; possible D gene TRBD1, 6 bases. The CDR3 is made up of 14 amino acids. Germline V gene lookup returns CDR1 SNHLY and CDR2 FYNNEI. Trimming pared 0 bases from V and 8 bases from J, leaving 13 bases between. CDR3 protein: CASSEALQGTEAFF. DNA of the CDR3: TGTGCCAGCAGTGAAGCGCTTCAGGGGACAGAAGCTTTCTTT.

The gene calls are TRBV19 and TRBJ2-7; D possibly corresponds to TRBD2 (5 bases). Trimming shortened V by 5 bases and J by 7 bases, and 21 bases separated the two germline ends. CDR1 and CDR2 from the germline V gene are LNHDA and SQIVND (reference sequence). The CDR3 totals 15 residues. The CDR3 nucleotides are TGTGCCAGTAGTCCCTCGGAACGTACGACTACGGAGCAGTACTTC. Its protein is CASSPSERTTTEQYF.